This TCR beta chain was sequenced in a study of blood T cell repertoires in COVID-19. The CDR3 length is 15 residues. Under the authors' procedure: Amplifying reference gene primers gave estimates of nucleated cell counts. Some clones are missing from TCRdb's copy, which holds only in-frame ones; the method was immunoSEQ multiplex PCR. V and J calls and clone size come straight from that table; D and trimming were deduced from the DNA. The top ten hold over 8.5% of the sample, which has about 150,000 clones, around 77% seen once. Sample: peripheral blood. This TCR was recovered from a man in his fifties with active or convalescent COVID-19. The chain combines TRBV21-1 with TRBJ1-1. TRBV21-1 is annotated as a pseudogene. The CDR3 sequence: CASSNNGGAPSEAFF. Written as DNA, the CDR3 is TGTGCCAGCAGCAACAATGGGGGGGCGCCTTCGGAAGCTTTCTTT.